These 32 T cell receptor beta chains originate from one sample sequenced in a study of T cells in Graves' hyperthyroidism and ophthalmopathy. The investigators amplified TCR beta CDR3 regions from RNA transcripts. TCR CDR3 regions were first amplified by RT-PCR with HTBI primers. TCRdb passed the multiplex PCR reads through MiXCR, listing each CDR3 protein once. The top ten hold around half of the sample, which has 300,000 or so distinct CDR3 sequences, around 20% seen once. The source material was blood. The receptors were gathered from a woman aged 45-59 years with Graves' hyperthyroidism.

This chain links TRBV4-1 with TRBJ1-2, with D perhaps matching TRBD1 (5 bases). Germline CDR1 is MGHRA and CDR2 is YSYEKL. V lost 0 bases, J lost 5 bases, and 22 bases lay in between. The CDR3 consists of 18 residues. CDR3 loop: CASSQDHPGAVVGYGYTF. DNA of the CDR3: TGCGCCAGCAGCCAAGATCATCCTGGGGCGGTGGTTGGGTATGGCTACACCTTC.

The CDR3 reads CSAPPRGGNTEAFF. The CDR3, as DNA: TGCAGTGCCCCCCCGCGGGGAGGAAACACTGAAGCTTTCTTT. The V and J genes are TRBV20-1 and TRBJ1-1; D uncertain. The ends were cut back, 6 bases at V and 2 bases at J, with 16 bases in the middle. The CDR3 covers 14 residues. CDR1 and CDR2 (germline): DFQATT, SNEGSKA (reference sequence).

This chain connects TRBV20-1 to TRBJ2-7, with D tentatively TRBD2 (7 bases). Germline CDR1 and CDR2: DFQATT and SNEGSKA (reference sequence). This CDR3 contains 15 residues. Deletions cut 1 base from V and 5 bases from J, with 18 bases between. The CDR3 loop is CSARAPSGAGDEQYF. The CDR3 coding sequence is TGCAGTGCTAGAGCGCCGTCAGGGGCGGGGGACGAGCAGTACTTC.

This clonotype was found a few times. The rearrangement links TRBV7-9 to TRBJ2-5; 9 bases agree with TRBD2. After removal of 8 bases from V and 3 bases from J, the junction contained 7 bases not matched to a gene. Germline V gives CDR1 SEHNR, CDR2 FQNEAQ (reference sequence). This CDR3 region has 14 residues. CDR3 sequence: CASLGLAGKETQYF. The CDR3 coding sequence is TGTGCCAGCTTGGGGCTAGCGGGGAAAGAGACCCAGTACTTC.

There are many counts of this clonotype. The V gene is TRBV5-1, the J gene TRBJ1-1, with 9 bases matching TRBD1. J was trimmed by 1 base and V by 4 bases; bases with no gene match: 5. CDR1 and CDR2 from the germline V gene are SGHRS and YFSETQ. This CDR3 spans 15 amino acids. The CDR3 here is CASSHPGQGNTEAFF. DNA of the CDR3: TGCGCCAGCAGCCATCCGGGACAGGGGAACACTGAAGCTTTCTTT.

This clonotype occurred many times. The CDR3 spells CASSPLRGGTEAFF. Here the CDR3 DNA reads TGTGCCAGCAGCCCCTTGAGGGGGGGGACTGAAGCTTTCTTT. This chain joins TRBV14 and TRBJ1-1; tentatively, D is TRBD1 (6 bases). Between the trimmed V and J ends, which lost 4 bases and 5 bases, there was a span of 14 bases. In germline, CDR1 is SGHDN, CDR2 FVKESK. The CDR3 totals 14 residues. Full variable domain (remainder filled in from reference TRBV14 and TRBJ1-1): EAGVTQFPSHSVIEKGQTVTLRCDPISGHDNLYWYRRVMGKEIKFLLHFVKESKQDESGMPNNRFLAERTGGTYSTLKVQPAELEDSGVYFCASSPLRGGTEAFFGQGTRLTVV.

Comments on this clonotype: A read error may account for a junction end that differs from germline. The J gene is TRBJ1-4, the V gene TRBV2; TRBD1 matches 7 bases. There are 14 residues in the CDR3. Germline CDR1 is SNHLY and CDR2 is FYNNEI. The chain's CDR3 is CASSGQGTNKKLFF. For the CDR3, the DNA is TGTGCCAGCAGTGGACAGGGAACTAATAAAAAACTGTTTTTT.

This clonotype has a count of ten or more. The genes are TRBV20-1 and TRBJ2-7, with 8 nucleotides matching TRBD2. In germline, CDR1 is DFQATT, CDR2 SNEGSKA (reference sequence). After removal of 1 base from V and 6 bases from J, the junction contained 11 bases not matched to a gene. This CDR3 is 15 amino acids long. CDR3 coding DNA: TGCAGTGCTAGAGCCGTAGAAGCGGGAGTAACCGAGCAGTACTTC. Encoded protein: CSARAVEAGVTEQYF.

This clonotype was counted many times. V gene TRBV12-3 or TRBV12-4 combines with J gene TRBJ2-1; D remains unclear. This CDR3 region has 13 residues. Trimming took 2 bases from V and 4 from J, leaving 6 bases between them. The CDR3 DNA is TGTGCCAGCAGTTTAATGGTGTACAATGAGCAGTTCTTC. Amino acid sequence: CASSLMVYNEQFF.

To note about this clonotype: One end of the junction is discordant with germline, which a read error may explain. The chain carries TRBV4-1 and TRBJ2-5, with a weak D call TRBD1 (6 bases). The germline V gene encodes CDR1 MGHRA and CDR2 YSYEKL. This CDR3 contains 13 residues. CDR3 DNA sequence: TGCACCAGCAGCCGAGGACAGAAAGAGACCCAGTACTTC. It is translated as CTSSRGQKETQYF.

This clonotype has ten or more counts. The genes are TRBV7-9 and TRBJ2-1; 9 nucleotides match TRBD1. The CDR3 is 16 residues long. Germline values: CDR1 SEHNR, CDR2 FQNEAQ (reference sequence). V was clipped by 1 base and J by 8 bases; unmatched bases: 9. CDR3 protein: CASSLGGGQGMDEQFF. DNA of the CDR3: TGTGCCAGCAGCTTAGGTGGGGGACAGGGTATGGATGAGCAGTTCTTC.

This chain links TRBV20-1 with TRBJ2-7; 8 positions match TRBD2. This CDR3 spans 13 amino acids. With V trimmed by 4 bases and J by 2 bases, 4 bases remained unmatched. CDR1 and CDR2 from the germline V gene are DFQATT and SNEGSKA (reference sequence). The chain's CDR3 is CSAIGRETYEQYF. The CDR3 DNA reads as TGCAGTGCTATCGGGAGGGAGACCTACGAGCAGTACTTC.

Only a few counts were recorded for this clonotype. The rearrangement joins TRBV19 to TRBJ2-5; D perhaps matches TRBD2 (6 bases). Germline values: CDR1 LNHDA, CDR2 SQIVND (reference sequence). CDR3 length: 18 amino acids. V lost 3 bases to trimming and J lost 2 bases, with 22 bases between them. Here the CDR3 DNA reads TGTGCCAGTAGTATGTGGTGGTCAGCCCCGAGCGGGCAAGAGACCCAGTACTTC. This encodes CASSMWWSAPSGQETQYF.

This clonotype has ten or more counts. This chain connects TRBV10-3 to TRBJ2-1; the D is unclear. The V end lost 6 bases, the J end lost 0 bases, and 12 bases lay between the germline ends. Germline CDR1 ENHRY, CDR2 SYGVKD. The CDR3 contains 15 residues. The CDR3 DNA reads TGTGCCATCAGAGTCGGTGTGAGCTCCTACAATGAGCAGTTCTTC. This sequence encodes CAIRVGVSSYNEQFF.

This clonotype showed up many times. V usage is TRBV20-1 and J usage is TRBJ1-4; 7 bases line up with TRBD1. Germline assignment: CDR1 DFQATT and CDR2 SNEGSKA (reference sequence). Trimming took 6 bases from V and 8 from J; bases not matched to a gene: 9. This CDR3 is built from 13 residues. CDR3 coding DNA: TGCAGTGCAAAAGGGGGCGCGGGGGAAAAACTGTTTTTT. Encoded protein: CSAKGGAGEKLFF.

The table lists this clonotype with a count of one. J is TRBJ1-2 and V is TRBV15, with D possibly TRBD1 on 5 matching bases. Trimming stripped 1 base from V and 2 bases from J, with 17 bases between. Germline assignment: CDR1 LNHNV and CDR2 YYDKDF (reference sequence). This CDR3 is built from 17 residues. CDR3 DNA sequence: TGTGCCACCAGCAGAGGGGGGGACTTCTCAGGGAACTATGGCTACACCTTC. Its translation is CATSRGGDFSGNYGYTF.

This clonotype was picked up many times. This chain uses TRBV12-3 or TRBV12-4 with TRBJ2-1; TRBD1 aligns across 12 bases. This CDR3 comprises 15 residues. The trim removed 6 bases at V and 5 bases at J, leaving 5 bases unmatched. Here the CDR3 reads CASRTGTGGNNEQFF. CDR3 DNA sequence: TGTGCCAGCAGGACCGGGACAGGGGGCAACAATGAGCAGTTCTTC.

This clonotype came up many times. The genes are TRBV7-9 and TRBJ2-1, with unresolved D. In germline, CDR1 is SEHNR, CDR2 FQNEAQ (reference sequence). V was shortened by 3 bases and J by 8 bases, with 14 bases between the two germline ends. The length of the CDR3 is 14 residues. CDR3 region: CASSFSSGWDEQFF. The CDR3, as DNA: TGTGCCAGCAGCTTTTCGTCAGGATGGGATGAGCAGTTCTTC.

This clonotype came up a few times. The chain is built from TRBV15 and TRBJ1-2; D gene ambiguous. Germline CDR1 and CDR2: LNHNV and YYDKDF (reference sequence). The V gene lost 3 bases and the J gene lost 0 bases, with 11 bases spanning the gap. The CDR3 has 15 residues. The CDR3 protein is CATSSKIAANYGYTF. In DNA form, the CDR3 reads TGTGCCACCAGCAGTAAAATCGCCGCTAACTATGGCTACACCTTC.

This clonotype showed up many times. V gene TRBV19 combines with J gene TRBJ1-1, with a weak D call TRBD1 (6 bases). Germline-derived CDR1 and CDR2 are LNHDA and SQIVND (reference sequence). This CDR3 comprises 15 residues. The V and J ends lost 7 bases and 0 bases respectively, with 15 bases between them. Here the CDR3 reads CASKWTAKMNTEAFF. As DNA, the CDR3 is TGTGCCAGTAAGTGGACAGCGAAGATGAACACTGAAGCTTTCTTT.

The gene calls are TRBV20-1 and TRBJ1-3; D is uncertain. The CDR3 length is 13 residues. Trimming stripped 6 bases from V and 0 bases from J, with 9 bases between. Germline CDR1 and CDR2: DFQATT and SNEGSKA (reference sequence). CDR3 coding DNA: TGCAGTGCCCCGGCAGGCTCTGGAAACACCATATATTTT. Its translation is CSAPAGSGNTIYF.

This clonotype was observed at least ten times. Here the CDR3 DNA reads TGTGCCAGCAGCGCTACTAGCGAGGGGGCCCAGTACTTC. Protein product: CASSATSEGAQYF. The chain joins TRBV7-6 to TRBJ2-5; weak D call: TRBD2 (7 bases). V lost 5 bases and J 9 bases, leaving 16 bases between the germline ends. This CDR3 comprises 13 residues. CDR1 SGHVS and CDR2 FNYEAQ come from the germline V gene.

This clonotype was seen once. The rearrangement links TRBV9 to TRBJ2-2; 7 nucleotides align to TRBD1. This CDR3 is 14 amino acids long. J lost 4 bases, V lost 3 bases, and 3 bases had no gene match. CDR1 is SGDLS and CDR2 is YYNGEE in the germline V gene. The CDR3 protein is CASSAYRGTGELFF. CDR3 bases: TGTGCCAGCAGCGCTTACAGGGGCACCGGGGAGCTGTTTTTT.

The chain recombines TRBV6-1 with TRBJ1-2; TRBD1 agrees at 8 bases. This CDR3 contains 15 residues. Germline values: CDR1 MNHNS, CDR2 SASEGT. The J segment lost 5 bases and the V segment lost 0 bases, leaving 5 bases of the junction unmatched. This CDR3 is CASSEASDRGYGYTF. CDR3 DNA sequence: TGTGCCAGCAGTGAAGCGTCCGACAGGGGTTATGGCTACACCTTC.

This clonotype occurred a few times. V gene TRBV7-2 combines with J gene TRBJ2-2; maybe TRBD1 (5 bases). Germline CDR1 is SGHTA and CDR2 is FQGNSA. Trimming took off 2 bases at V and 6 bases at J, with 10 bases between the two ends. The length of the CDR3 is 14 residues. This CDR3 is CASSLTQAAGELFF. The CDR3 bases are TGTGCCAGCAGCTTAACACAGGCCGCCGGGGAGCTGTTTTTT.

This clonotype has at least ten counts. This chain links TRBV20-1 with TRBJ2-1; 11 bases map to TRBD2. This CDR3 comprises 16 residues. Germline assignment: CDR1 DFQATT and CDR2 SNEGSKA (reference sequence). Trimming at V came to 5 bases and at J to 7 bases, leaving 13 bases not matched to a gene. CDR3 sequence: CSAPFSLAGGVNEQFF. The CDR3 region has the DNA TGCAGTGCTCCCTTTTCTCTAGCGGGGGGCGTGAATGAGCAGTTCTTC.

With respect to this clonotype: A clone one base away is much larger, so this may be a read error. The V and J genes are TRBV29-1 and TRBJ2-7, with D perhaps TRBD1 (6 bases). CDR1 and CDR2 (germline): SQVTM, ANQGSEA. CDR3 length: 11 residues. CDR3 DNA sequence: TGCAACGTCAGGGGAGCCTACGAGCAGTACTTC. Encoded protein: CNVRGAYEQYF.

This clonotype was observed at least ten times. CDR3 DNA sequence: TGTGCCAGCAGCCAGGGGACTAGCGGCCCCTACGAGCAGTACTTC. Translation gives CASSQGTSGPYEQYF. V usage is TRBV3-1 and J usage is TRBJ2-7, with 11 bases that match TRBD2. Trimming removed 3 bases from V and 2 bases from J; junction bases left unmatched: 3. CDR3 length equals 15 residues. CDR1 LGHDT and CDR2 YNNKEL come from the germline V gene (reference sequence).

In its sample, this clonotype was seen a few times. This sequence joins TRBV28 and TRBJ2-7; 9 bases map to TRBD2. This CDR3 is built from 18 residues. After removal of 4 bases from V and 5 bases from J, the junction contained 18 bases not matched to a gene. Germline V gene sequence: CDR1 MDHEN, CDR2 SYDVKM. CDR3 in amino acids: CASSWTGGGALDGDEQYF. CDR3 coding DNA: TGTGCCAGCAGTTGGACTGGCGGGGGGGCCCTAGACGGCGACGAGCAGTACTTC.

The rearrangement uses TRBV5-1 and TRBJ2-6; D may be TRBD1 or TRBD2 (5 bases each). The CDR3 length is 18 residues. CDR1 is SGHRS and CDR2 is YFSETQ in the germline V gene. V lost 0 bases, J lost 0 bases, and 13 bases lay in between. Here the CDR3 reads CASSLGQSGGSGANVLTF. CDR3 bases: TGCGCCAGCAGCTTGGGACAGTCTGGGGGCTCTGGGGCCAACGTCCTGACTTTC.

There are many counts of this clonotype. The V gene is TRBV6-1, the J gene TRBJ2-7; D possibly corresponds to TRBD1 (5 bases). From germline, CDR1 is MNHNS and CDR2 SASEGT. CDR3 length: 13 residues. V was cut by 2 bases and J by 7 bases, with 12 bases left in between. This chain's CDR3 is CASSEQGAREQYF. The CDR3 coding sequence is TGTGCCAGCAGTGAACAAGGGGCGCGTGAGCAGTACTTC.

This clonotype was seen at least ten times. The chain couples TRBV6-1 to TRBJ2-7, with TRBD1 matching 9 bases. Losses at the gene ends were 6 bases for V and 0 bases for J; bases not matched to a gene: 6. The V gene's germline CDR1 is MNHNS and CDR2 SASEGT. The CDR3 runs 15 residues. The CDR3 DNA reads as TGTGCCAGCAGCCAGGTGGGACAGGGCTCCTACGAGCAGTACTTC. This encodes CASSQVGQGSYEQYF.